By its share, the clone carrying this T cell receptor (beta chain) is medium-sized. Its antigen remains unidentified. These data belong to a study of T cells in localized non-small cell lung cancer. The V gene's germline CDR1 is MGHDK and CDR2 SYGVNS. CDR3 size: 13 residues. Trimming cost V 9 bases and J 2 bases, with 14 bases left between them. Overall study results and limits: Median detection of top 100 tumor clones in adjacent lung was about 52 clones. Of the tissues analyzed, uninvolved adjacent lung showed maximal T cell clonality, greater than tumor.

Generated by immunoSEQ multiplex PCR, the TCRdb table keeps only in-frame clones and is missing some. The sample holds some 51,000 clones, roughly 89% seen once. This chain joins TRBV25-1 and TRBJ2-7; the D gene could be TRBD1 or TRBD2 (6 bases each). The specimen was peripheral blood, collected before any cancer treatment. The receptor was isolated from a woman aged 40-75 years with stage I lung adenocarcinoma. CDR3 in DNA: TGTGCCAGTAGGGGGGCAGGTCCCTACGAGCAGTACTTC. Its translation: CASRGAGPYEQYF.